Presented here are 17 T cell receptor beta chains from one specimen sequenced in a study of graft-versus-host responses after intestinal transplantation. TCRdb's table, derived via immunoSEQ multiplex PCR, lists solely in-frame clones and lacks some. The data show some 23,000 clones, with approximately 94% seen just once and about 0.56% held by the top ten. The sample here was PBMCs, taken 156 days after intestinal transplant. All receptors derive from a human patient who received an intestinal transplant, so some T cells may come from the graft donor.

The chain recombines TRBV11-2 with TRBJ2-2; no definite D call. The CDR3 contains 16 residues. Germline loops: CDR1 SGHAT, CDR2 FQNNGV. V lost 5 bases, J lost 1 base, and 14 bases lay in between. Here the CDR3 reads CASSIIPSGNTGELFF. The CDR3 DNA is TGTGCCAGCAGCATAATCCCCTCAGGGAACACCGGGGAGCTGTTTTTT.

The chain employs TRBV11-2 and TRBJ2-7; the match to TRBD1 covers 9 bases. This CDR3 spans 16 amino acids. Trimming cost V 1 base and J 4 bases; bases outside gene matches: 8. Germline V gene data show CDR1 as SGHAT and CDR2 as FQNNGV. CDR3 region: CASSLVQGTGIYEQYF. Here the CDR3 DNA reads TGTGCCAGCAGCTTAGTACAAGGGACAGGGATTTACGAGCAGTACTTC.

This sequence joins TRBV19 and TRBJ1-4; D unresolved. The V end was cut by 2 bases, the J end by 8 bases, with 15 bases between. The CDR3 runs 15 residues. Germline CDR1 is LNHDA and CDR2 is SQIVND (reference sequence). CDR3 DNA: TGTGCCAGTAGTATAACGTCCGGCGTAGGGGAAAAACTGTTTTTT. It is translated as CASSITSGVGEKLFF.

The rearrangement joins TRBV11-3 to TRBJ1-4; a possible D gene is TRBD1 (6 bases). Looked up from germline, CDR1 is SGHNT and CDR2 is YENEEA. Trimming took 4 bases from V and 0 from J, leaving 6 bases between them. This CDR3 is built from 14 residues. The CDR3: CASSSGATNEKLFF. The DNA for the CDR3 is TGTGCCAGCAGCTCAGGGGCAACTAATGAAAAACTGTTTTTT.

This clone is a singleton in its sample. The chain uses TRBV30 and TRBJ2-1; 8 positions match TRBD1. CDR1 and CDR2 (germline): GTSNPN, SVGIG (reference sequence). The CDR3 runs to 13 residues. The junction had 2 bases not matched to a gene; V was cut back by 1 base and J by 6 bases. Here the CDR3 reads CAWSGGQVNEQFF. The CDR3 DNA sequence: TGTGCCTGGAGTGGGGGACAGGTCAATGAGCAGTTCTTC.

This rearrangement joins TRBV30 to TRBJ2-7; 9 positions match TRBD1. CDR1 and CDR2 (germline): GTSNPN, SVGIG (reference sequence). The CDR3 has 14 residues. The V and J ends lost 0 bases and 3 bases, in that order; junction bases with no gene match: 3. In DNA, the CDR3 is TGTGCCTGGAGTGTGGGGACAGGGAGCTACGAGCAGTACTTC. Protein product: CAWSVGTGSYEQYF. The full variable domain, rest sourced from reference TRBV30 and TRBJ2-7, is SQTIHQWPATLVQPVGSPLSLECTVEGTSNPNLYWYRQAAGRGLQLLFYSVGIGQISSEVPQNLSASRPQDRQFILSSKKLLLSDSGFYLCAWSVGTGSYEQYFGPGTRLTVT.

This clone was counted a single time. This chain connects TRBV2 to TRBJ1-3; D might be TRBD1 (6 bases). V was cut by 6 bases and J by 2 bases, with 14 bases left in between. Germline CDR1 reads SNHLY; CDR2 reads FYNNEI. This CDR3 comprises 15 residues. CDR3 in DNA: TGTGCCAGCAGAGCTCCGGGGGGCACTGGAAACACCATATATTTT. This sequence encodes CASRAPGGTGNTIYF.

The chain couples TRBV19 to TRBJ2-1, with 9 bases fitting TRBD2. Germline-derived CDR1 and CDR2 are LNHDA and SQIVND (reference sequence). With 5 bases clipped from V and 12 bases from J, the junction kept 14 bases outside the gene matches. This CDR3 has 15 residues. The CDR3 coding sequence is TGTGCCAGTAGTTATAGCGGGGGTCCTGTTATCGGGCAGTTCTTC. It yields the protein CASSYSGGPVIGQFF. The variable domain in full, completed from reference TRBV19 and TRBJ2-1, reads DGGITQSPKYLFRKEGQNVTLSCEQNLNHDAMYWYRQDPGQGLRLIYYSQIVNDFQKGDIAEGYSVSREKKESFPLTVTSAQKNPTAFYLCASSYSGGPVIGQFFGPGTRLTVL.

The rearrangement uses TRBV19 and TRBJ2-3; D remains unclear. Between the trimmed V and J ends, which lost 3 bases and 2 bases, there was a span of 12 bases. The CDR3 totals 15 residues. Germline assignment: CDR1 LNHDA and CDR2 SQIVND (reference sequence). The CDR3 DNA sequence: TGTGCCAGTAGTATTGGTGGAGCAGCCACAGATACGCAGTATTTT. Amino acids: CASSIGGAATDTQYF.

The rearrangement links TRBV10-3 to TRBJ1-1, with D perhaps TRBD1 (6 bases). The CDR3 is 14 amino acids. Germline CDR1 is ENHRY and CDR2 is SYGVKD. Deletions cut 11 bases from V and 0 bases from J, with 16 bases between. The chain's CDR3 is CAHHSGAMNTEAFF. The CDR3 region has the DNA TGTGCCCACCATTCGGGGGCAATGAACACTGAAGCTTTCTTT.

The chain has TRBV19 and TRBJ2-2; D not certain. The CDR3 loop spans 11 amino acids. The V gene's germline CDR1 is LNHDA and CDR2 SQIVND (reference sequence). Trimming shortened V by 7 bases and J by 4 bases, and 4 bases separated the two germline ends. The CDR3 loop is CASTSTGELFF. The CDR3 region has the DNA TGTGCCAGTACAAGCACCGGGGAGCTGTTTTTT.

Concerning this clone: One end of the junction does not line up with germline, which may come from a read error. CDR3 region: CARSRTGGEKLFF. The CDR3 DNA follows: TGTGCCCGCAGCCGGACGGGGGGGGAAAAACTGTTTTTT. The rearrangement links TRBV13 to TRBJ1-4, with D perhaps matching TRBD1 (5 bases). Germline CDR1 reads PRHDT; CDR2 reads FYEKMQ (reference sequence). CDR3 length: 13 amino acids.

V is TRBV29-1 and J is TRBJ1-2; a weak D match, TRBD1 (5 bases). The CDR3 has 16 amino acids. Germline loops: CDR1 SQVTM, CDR2 ANQGSEA. V was clipped by 7 bases and J by 0 bases, with 21 bases between them. The CDR3 sequence is CSGTSPALGANYGYTF. The CDR3 nucleotides are TGCAGCGGTACCTCACCCGCTCTGGGGGCTAACTATGGCTACACCTTC.

The gene calls are TRBV4-3 and TRBJ1-6; D is undetermined. V was cut by 2 bases and J by 9 bases, with 14 bases left in between. The CDR3 length is 15 residues. CDR1 and CDR2 from the germline V gene are LGHNA and YSLEER. CDR3 sequence: CASSQMPPPRSPLHF. The CDR3 coding sequence is TGCGCCAGCAGCCAAATGCCCCCTCCCCGTTCACCCCTCCACTTT.

V is TRBV27 and J is TRBJ2-7; D call uncertain. Germline values: CDR1 MNHEY, CDR2 SMNVEV (reference sequence). V was shortened by 6 bases and J by 2 bases, with 5 bases between the two germline ends. The CDR3 totals 11 residues. The CDR3 region has the DNA TGTGCCAGCAGCGACCCCTACGAGCAGTACTTC. This encodes CASSDPYEQYF.

J is TRBJ2-1 and V is TRBV9; 8 nucleotides align to TRBD2. CDR1 and CDR2 from the germline V gene are SGDLS and YYNGEE. This CDR3 comprises 15 residues. Unmatched junction bases numbered 9, after V lost 2 bases and J lost 8 bases. CDR3 protein: CASSVAGTSLDEQFF. The CDR3, as DNA: TGTGCCAGCAGCGTGGCCGGGACTAGTCTCGATGAGCAGTTCTTC.

The V gene is TRBV19, the J gene TRBJ2-3; 7 bases are a match to TRBD2. CDR3 length: 17 residues. CDR1 and CDR2 (germline): LNHDA, SQIVND (reference sequence). V shed 1 base, J shed 5 bases, and the junction held 12 bases outside the gene matches. Written as DNA, the CDR3 is TGTGCCAGTAGTATAGGGCCGGGAGGTCGAACGGGAGATACGCAGTATTTT. It codes for CASSIGPGGRTGDTQYF.